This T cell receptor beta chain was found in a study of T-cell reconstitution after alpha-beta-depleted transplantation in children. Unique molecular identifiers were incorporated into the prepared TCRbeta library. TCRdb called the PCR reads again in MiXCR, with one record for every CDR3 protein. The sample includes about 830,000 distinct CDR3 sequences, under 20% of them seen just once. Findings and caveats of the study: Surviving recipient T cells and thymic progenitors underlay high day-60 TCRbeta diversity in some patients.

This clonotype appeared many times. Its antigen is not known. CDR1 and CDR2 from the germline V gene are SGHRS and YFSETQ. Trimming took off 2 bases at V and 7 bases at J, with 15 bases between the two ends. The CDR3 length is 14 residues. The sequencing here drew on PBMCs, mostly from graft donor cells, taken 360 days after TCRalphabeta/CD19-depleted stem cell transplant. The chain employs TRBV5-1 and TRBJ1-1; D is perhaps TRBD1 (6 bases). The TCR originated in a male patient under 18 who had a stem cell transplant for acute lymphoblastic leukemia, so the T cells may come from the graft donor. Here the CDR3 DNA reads TGCGCCAGCAGCTTCGGCGTTCAGGGGAATGAAGCTTTCTTT. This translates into CASSFGVQGNEAFF.